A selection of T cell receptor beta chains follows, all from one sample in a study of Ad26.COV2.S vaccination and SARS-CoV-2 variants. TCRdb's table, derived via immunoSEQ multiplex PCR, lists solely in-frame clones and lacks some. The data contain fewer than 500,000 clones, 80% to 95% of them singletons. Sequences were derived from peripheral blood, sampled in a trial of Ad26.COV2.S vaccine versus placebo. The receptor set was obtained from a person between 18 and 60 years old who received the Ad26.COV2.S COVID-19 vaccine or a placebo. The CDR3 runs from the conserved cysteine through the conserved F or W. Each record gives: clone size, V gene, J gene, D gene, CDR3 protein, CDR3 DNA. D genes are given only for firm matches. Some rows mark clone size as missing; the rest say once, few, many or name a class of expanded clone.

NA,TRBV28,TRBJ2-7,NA,CASSSHIGTGEQYF,TGTGCCAGCAGTTCTCACATCGGGACCGGCGAGCAGTACTTC
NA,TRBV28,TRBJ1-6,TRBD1,CASSIPPGQTPHNSPLHF,TGTGCCAGCAGTATCCCTCCGGGACAGACACCTCATAATTCACCCCTCCACTTT
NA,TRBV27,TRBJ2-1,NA,CASSTRERLNEQFF,TGTGCCAGCAGTACAAGGGAGCGGCTGAATGAGCAGTTCTTC
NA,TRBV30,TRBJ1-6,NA,CAWRRTANSPLHF,TGTGCCTGGAGAAGGACAGCTAATTCACCCCTCCACTTT
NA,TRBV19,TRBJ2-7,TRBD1,CASSVRTGINEQYF,TGTGCCAGTAGTGTCCGGACAGGGATCAACGAGCAGTACTTC
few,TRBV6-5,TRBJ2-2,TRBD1,CASSPNRGTGELFF,TGTGCCAGCAGTCCCAACAGGGGGACCGGGGAGCTGTTTTTT
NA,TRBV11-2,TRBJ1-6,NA,CASSPSPLPNSPLHF,TGTGCCAGCAGCCCGAGCCCCCTTCCAAATTCACCCCTCCACTTT
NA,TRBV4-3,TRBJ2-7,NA,CASSQDSRGHSKGEQYF,TGCGCCAGCAGCCAAGATAGTAGGGGACACTCAAAAGGCGAGCAGTACTTC
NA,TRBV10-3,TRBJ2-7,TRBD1,CAISEPLRTGHSYEQYF,TGTGCCATCAGTGAGCCGCTCCGGACAGGGCACTCCTACGAGCAGTACTTC
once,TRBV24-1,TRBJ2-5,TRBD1,CATSDPGQGDQYF,TGTGCCACCAGTGACCCGGGACAGGGAGACCAGTACTTC
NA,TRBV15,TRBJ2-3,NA,CATSRRLGRVVADTQYF,TGTGCCACCAGCAGGCGCCTCGGCAGGGTGGTCGCAGATACGCAGTATTTT
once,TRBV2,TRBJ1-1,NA,CASSEELGGMNTEAFF,TGTGCCAGCAGTGAAGAGCTTGGGGGTATGAACACTGAAGCTTTCTTT
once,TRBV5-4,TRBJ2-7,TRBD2,CASSLGASGSSF,TGTGCCAGCAGCTTGGGGGCTAGCGGGAGTAGCTTC
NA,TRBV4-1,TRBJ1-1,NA,CASSQPQENTEAFF,TGCGCCAGCAGCCAACCACAGGAGAACACTGAAGCTTTCTTT
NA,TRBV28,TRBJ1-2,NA,CASNDRNYGYTF,TGTGCCAGCAATGACAGGAACTATGGCTACACCTTC
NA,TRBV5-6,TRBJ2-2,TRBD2,CASSLVLGLAAGELFF,TGTGCCAGCAGCTTGGTTTTAGGACTAGCGGCCGGGGAGCTGTTTTTT
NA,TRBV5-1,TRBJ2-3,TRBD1,CASSSRAGQGADTQYF,TGCGCCAGCAGCTCCCGCGCGGGACAGGGGGCAGATACGCAGTATTTT
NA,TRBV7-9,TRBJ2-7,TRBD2,CASSQTSGRSEQYF,TGTGCCAGCAGCCAGACTAGCGGGAGGAGCGAGCAGTACTTC
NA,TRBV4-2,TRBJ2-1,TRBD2,CASSQERGLAGFEQFF,TGTGCCAGCAGCCAAGAACGGGGACTAGCGGGATTTGAGCAGTTCTTC
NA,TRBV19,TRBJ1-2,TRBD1,CASTPRGQGFGYTF,TGTGCCAGTACCCCTAGGGGACAGGGGTTTGGCTACACCTTC
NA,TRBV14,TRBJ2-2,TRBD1,CASSHLGQGDTGELFF,TGTGCCAGCAGCCACCTAGGACAGGGAGACACCGGGGAGCTGTTTTTT
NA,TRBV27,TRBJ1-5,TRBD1,CASSLKAGGKPQHF,TGTGCCAGCAGTTTAAAGGCAGGGGGTAAGCCCCAGCATTTT
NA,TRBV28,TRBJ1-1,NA,CASSTQWRVDMNTEAFF,TGTGCCAGCAGTACGCAATGGCGTGTCGACATGAACACTGAAGCTTTCTTT
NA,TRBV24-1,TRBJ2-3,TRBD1,CATSSRPGGRGWDTDTQYF,TGTGCCACCAGTTCCCGGCCAGGGGGCAGGGGATGGGACACAGATACGCAGTATTTT
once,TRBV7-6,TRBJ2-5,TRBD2,CASSRSGRGETQYF,TGTGCCAGCAGCAGGAGCGGGAGGGGAGAGACCCAGTACTTC
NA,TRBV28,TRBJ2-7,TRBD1,CASSLGGQAYEQYF,TGTGCCAGCAGTTTGGGGGGACAGGCCTACGAGCAGTACTTC
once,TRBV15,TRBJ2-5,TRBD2,CATSVRTSGRTQYF,TGTGCCACCAGCGTTAGGACTAGCGGAAGGACCCAGTACTTC